This T cell receptor beta chain is from a study of T cell changes during pregnancy in multiple sclerosis. The germline V gene encodes CDR1 MNHEY and CDR2 SMNVEV (reference sequence). The CDR3 loop spans 15 amino acids. The assay was immunoSEQ multiplex PCR, and TCRdb's table has in-frame clones only and misses some. The table shows tens of thousands of clones, with about 90% occurring only once. As for this clone: The junction departs from germline at one end; a sequencing error may be responsible.

The receptor was derived from a female donor with multiple sclerosis, enrolled in a pregnancy study. Sequencing was performed on peripheral blood, taken in the first trimester of pregnancy. This sequence joins TRBV27 and TRBJ2-3, with 8 bases that match TRBD2. The CDR3 nucleotides read TGTGCCAGCAGTCTATCGACTAGCGCAACAGATACGCAGTATTTT. Translating it yields CASSLSTSATDTQYF.